This paragraph reports one TCR beta chain. Its antigen is not identified. These data belong to a study of T cells in localized non-small cell lung cancer. Findings and limits, study-wide: A median of roughly 50 of the top 100 tumor clones appeared in adjacent lung, which was paired and uninvolved. Multi-region tumor sequencing was not done, so intratumor heterogeneity could not be excluded. An association was observed between higher blood T cell density and longer overall survival. Uninvolved adjacent lung showed the highest T cell clonality, exceeding tumor.

CDR1 and CDR2 from the germline V gene are MNHEY and SVGAGI. This CDR3 is built from 14 residues. V was cut by 6 bases and J by 4 bases, with 14 bases left in between. Repertoires were generated with immunoSEQ multiplex PCR, while TCRdb's copy carries only in-frame clones and drops some. The sample yields roughly 35,000 clones, approximately 92% seen once. The chain recombines TRBV6-5 with TRBJ2-3; D unresolved. This specimen consisted of peripheral blood, obtained before any cancer treatment. This receptor was identified in a female donor of 60 years or more with stage I lung adenocarcinoma. CDR3 in amino acids: CASRKSLNPDTQYF. In DNA, the CDR3 is TGTGCCAGCAGAAAGTCCCTTAACCCAGATACGCAGTATTTT.